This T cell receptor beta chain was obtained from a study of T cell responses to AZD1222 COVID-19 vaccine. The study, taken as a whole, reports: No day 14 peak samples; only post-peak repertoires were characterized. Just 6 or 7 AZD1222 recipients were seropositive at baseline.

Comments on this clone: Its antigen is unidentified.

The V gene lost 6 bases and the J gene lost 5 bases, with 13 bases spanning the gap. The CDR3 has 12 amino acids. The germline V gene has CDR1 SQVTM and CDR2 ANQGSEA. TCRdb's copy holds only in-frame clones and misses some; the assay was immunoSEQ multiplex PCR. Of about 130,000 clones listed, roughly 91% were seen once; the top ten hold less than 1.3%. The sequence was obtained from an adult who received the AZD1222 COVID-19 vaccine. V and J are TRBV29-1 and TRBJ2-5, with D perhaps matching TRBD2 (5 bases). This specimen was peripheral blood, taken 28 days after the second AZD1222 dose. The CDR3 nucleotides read TGCAGCGTCCTCTTCGGGGTGGAGACCCAGTACTTC. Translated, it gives CSVLFGVETQYF.